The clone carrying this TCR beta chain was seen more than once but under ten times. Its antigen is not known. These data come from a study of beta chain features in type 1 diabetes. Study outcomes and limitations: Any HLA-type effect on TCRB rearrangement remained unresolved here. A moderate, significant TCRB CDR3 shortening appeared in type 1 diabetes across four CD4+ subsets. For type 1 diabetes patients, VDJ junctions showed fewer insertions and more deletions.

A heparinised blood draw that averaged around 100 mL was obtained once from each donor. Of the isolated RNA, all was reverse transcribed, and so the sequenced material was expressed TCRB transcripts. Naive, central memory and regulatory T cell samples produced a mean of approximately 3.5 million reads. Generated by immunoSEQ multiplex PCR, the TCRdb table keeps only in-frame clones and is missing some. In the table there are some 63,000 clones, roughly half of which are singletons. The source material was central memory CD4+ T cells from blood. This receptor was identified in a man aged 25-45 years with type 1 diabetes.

The CDR3 coding sequence is TGCGCCAGCAGCTTGTCTGGACAGGGGGGCGAAAAACTGTTTTTT. Translating it yields CASSLSGQGGEKLFF. The chain recombines TRBV5-1 with TRBJ1-4; 10 bases line up with TRBD1. The junction had 5 bases not matched to a gene; V was cut back by 1 base and J by 8 bases. Germline values: CDR1 SGHRS, CDR2 YFSETQ. The CDR3 runs to 15 residues.